The clone carrying this T cell receptor beta chain was seen a handful of times. With 2 bases removed from V and 2 bases from J, the gap between germline ends came to 0 bases. The CDR3 has 12 amino acids. Germline loops: CDR1 SEHNR, CDR2 FQNEAQ (reference sequence). The sample comes from a study of shared clonotypes between healthy human individuals. The overall study: Contributing individuals were a couple of females and a few males aged 18 to 49.

Splitting of each subset's genomic DNA was done evenly across several immunoSEQ plates. PCR replicates from unsorted PBMC used about 300 ng DNA, and this amount was around 28,000 T cell genomes. Data came from immunoSEQ multiplex PCR; TCRdb stores just in-frame clones and leaves some out. Among about 96,000 clones listed, roughly half were seen once. Material: PBMCs. J is TRBJ2-2 and V is TRBV7-9; D is ambiguous. This TCR derives from a woman in her thirties or forties in good health. Some clones in this sample may be carry-over from other donors' samples. For the CDR3, the DNA is TGTGCCAGCAGCTTAAACACCGGGGAGCTGTTTTTT. It encodes CASSLNTGELFF.